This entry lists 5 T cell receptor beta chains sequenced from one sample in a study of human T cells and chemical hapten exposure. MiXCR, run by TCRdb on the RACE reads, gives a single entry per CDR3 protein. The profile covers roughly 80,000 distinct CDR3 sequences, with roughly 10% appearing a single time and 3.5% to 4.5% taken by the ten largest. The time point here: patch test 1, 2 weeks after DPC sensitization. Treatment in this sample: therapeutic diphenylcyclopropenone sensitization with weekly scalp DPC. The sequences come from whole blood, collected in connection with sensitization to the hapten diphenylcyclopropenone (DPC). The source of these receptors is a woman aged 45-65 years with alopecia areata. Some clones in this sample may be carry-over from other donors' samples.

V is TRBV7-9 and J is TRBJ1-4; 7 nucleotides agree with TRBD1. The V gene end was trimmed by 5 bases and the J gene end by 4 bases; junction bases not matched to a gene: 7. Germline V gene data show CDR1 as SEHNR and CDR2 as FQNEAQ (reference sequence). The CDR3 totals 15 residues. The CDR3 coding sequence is TGTGCCAGCAGCATCTTGACAGGGTATAATGAAAAACTGTTTTTT. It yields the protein CASSILTGYNEKLFF.

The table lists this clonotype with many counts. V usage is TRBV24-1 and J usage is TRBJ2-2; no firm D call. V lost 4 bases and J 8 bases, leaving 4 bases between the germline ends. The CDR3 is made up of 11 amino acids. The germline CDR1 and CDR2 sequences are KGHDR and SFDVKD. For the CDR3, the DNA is TGTGCCACCAGTGAAGCAGGGGAGCTGTTTTTT. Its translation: CATSEAGELFF.

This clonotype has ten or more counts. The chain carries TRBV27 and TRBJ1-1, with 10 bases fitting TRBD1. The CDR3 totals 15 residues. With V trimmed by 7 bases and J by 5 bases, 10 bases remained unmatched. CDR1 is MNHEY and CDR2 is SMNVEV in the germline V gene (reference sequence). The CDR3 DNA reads TGTGCCAGCATCCGACAGGGGGCGCCGAGGACTGAAGCTTTCTTT. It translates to CASIRQGAPRTEAFF.

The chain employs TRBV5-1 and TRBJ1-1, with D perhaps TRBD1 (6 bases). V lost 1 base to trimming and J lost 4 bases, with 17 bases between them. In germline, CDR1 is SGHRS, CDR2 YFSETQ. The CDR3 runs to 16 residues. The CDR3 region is CASSLSQGKKVTEAFF. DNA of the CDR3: TGCGCCAGCAGCTTGTCCCAGGGGAAGAAGGTCACTGAAGCTTTCTTT.

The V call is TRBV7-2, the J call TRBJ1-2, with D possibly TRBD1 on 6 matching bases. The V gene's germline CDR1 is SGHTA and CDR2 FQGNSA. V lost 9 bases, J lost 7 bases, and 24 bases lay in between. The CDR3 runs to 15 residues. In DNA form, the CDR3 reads TGTGCCAGTTCCGGAGGGGGAGGCGTGAAGAGTGGCTACACCTTC. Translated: CASSGGGGVKSGYTF. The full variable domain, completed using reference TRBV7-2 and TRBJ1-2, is GAGVSQSPSNKVTEKGKDVELRCDPISGHTALYWYRQSLGQGLEFLIYFQGNSAPDKSGLPSDRFSAERTGGSVSTLTIQRTQQEDSAVYLCASSGGGGVKSGYTFGSGTRLTVV.